These 16 T cell receptor beta chains originate from one sample sequenced in a study of shared clonotypes between healthy human individuals. Here immunoSEQ multiplex PCR was the method, and the copy in TCRdb shows in-frame clones only, minus some. This sample carries 2 million to 2.5 million clones, roughly 93% of them seen once, and the ten largest clones take about 0.39%. Input material: naive CD4+ T cells from PBMCs. The subset was: CD45RA+ positively selected. The receptors come from a man between 18 and 35 years old in good health. Some clones in this sample may be carry-over from other donors' samples.

The gene calls are TRBV5-1 and TRBJ2-2; a weak D match, TRBD2 (6 bases). Germline CDR1 is SGHRS and CDR2 is YFSETQ. V lost 4 bases and J 9 bases, leaving 19 bases between the germline ends. CDR3 length: 15 residues. CDR3 in amino acids: CASSRTGGTIRELFF. For the CDR3, the DNA is TGCGCCAGCAGCCGAACCGGGGGAACGATCAGGGAGCTGTTTTTT.

V is TRBV27 and J is TRBJ2-7, with 14 bases matching TRBD2. CDR1 and CDR2 (germline): MNHEY, SMNVEV (reference sequence). The CDR3 spans 16 residues. Unmatched junction bases numbered 9, after V lost 8 bases and J lost 3 bases. For the CDR3, the DNA is TGTGCCAGCGGGGCCGGGACTAGCGGGAGTTACTACGAGCAGTACTTC. Protein product: CASGAGTSGSYYEQYF.

The gene calls are TRBV5-4 and TRBJ2-2; D is ambiguous. V lost 4 bases to trimming and J lost 6 bases, with 10 bases between them. Germline values: CDR1 SGHNT, CDR2 YYREEE (reference sequence). The CDR3 sequence is 13 residues long. CDR3 sequence reads: CASSAPAAGELFF. The CDR3, as DNA: TGTGCCAGCAGCGCACCCGCCGCCGGGGAGCTGTTTTTT.

Written as DNA, the CDR3 is TGTGCCAGCAGGATGGAGGGCGGAACCGGGGAGCTGTTTTTT. Amino acid sequence: CASRMEGGTGELFF. This chain connects TRBV6-4 to TRBJ2-2; weak D call: TRBD2 (6 bases). The CDR3 runs to 14 residues. V lost 6 bases and J lost 5, with 13 bases in between. Germline V gene sequence: CDR1 MRHNA, CDR2 SNTAGT.

The rearrangement joins TRBV28 to TRBJ1-3; 10 bases align to TRBD1. The CDR3 has 16 residues. Trimming removed 5 bases from V and 3 bases from J; junction bases left unmatched: 7. Looked up from germline, CDR1 is MDHEN and CDR2 is SYDVKM. CDR3 sequence reads: CASSPGDRGDGNTIYF. CDR3 nucleotides: TGTGCCAGCAGTCCTGGGGACAGGGGAGATGGAAACACCATATATTTT.

V usage is TRBV5-1 and J usage is TRBJ1-1; TRBD1 is a possible D gene (5 bases). With 0 bases removed from V and 7 bases from J, the gap between germline ends came to 10 bases. Germline assignment: CDR1 SGHRS and CDR2 YFSETQ. This CDR3 is built from 13 residues. CDR3: CASSLGQGFEAFF. The CDR3 DNA reads TGCGCCAGCAGCTTGGGGCAGGGTTTTGAAGCTTTCTTT.

The sample holds one count of this clone. The chain links TRBV2 to TRBJ2-5; 9 nucleotides match TRBD2. Germline loops: CDR1 SNHLY, CDR2 FYNNEI. V shed 9 bases, J shed 1 base, and the junction held 6 bases outside the gene matches. The CDR3 loop spans 14 amino acids. DNA of the CDR3: TGTGCCAGGGAGGCGACTAGCGGCCAAGAGACCCAGTACTTC. Translating gives CAREATSGQETQYF.

This clone has only one observation. The CDR3 bases are TGTGCCAGCAGCCAACAGCCGAACACTGAAGCTTTCTTT. It is translated as CASSQQPNTEAFF. The chain links TRBV7-2 to TRBJ1-1; D unclear. This CDR3 contains 13 residues. Trimming left V 5 bases short and J 1 base short, with 8 bases between. CDR1 and CDR2 from the germline V gene are SGHTA and FQGNSA.

The J gene is TRBJ2-4, the V gene TRBV6-5; 9 nucleotides match TRBD1. Per germline, CDR1 MNHEY and CDR2 SVGAGI. V shed 0 bases and J 3 bases; nucleotides not matched to a gene: 3. The CDR3 is made up of 16 amino acids. As DNA, the CDR3 is TGTGCCAGCAGTTACTCAGGACAGGGGAGCAAAAACATTCAGTACTTC. It yields the protein CASSYSGQGSKNIQYF.

This chain uses TRBV5-1 with TRBJ1-1; 9 bases are shared with TRBD1. The CDR3 has 18 residues. CDR1 and CDR2 from the germline V gene are SGHRS and YFSETQ. Germline trimming cut 2 bases from V and 0 bases from J; bases unmatched to any gene: 11. The CDR3 coding sequence is TGCGCCAGCAGCTTTAGGGGACAGGGATTCGGTTTGAACACTGAAGCTTTCTTT. Protein sequence: CASSFRGQGFGLNTEAFF.

The chain joins TRBV5-1 to TRBJ2-7; TRBD2 is a possible D gene (6 bases). The germline V gene encodes CDR1 SGHRS and CDR2 YFSETQ. Deletions cut 4 bases from V and 3 bases from J, with 20 bases between. The CDR3 has 16 residues. The CDR3 nucleotides are TGCGCCAGCAGCCGCCAAGGGACTCCCGGATTCTACGAGCAGTACTTC. This sequence encodes CASSRQGTPGFYEQYF. Based on the CDR3 plus reference TRBV5-1 and TRBJ2-7, the full variable domain is KAGVTQTPRYLIKTRGQQVTLSCSPISGHRSVSWYQQTPGQGLQFLFEYFSETQRNKGNFPGRFSGRQFSNSRSEMNVSTLELGDSALYLCASSRQGTPGFYEQYFGPGTRLTVT.

The chain carries TRBV28 and TRBJ1-5; 7 bases align to TRBD1. V gave up 5 bases and J gave up 5 bases; unmatched junction bases: 12. This CDR3 has 16 residues. Germline CDR1 is MDHEN and CDR2 is SYDVKM. In DNA form, the CDR3 reads TGTGCCAGCAGTCCCCGCGGGCAGGGGGACTATCAGCCCCAGCATTTT. Amino acid sequence: CASSPRGQGDYQPQHF.

The chain is built from TRBV6-4 and TRBJ2-3; D call uncertain. V lost 2 bases and J lost 0, with 9 bases in between. CDR3 size: 15 residues. Per germline, CDR1 MRHNA and CDR2 SNTAGT. CDR3 sequence: CASSDRAASTDTQYF. The CDR3 nucleotides are TGTGCCAGCAGTGACCGGGCGGCTAGCACAGATACGCAGTATTTT.

V is TRBV5-1 and J is TRBJ1-1; D might be TRBD1 (6 bases). Germline-derived CDR1 and CDR2 are SGHRS and YFSETQ. Trimming cost V 4 bases and J 7 bases, with 14 bases left between them. CDR3 size: 13 residues. CDR3 region: CASSVNRVNEAFF. Here the CDR3 DNA reads TGCGCCAGCAGCGTGAACAGGGTAAATGAAGCTTTCTTT.

This chain joins TRBV5-1 and TRBJ1-2; a weak D match, TRBD1 (5 bases). CDR3 length: 15 residues. Trimming stripped 0 bases from V and 4 bases from J, with 13 bases between. The germline gives CDR1 SGHRS, CDR2 YFSETQ. CDR3 sequence (DNA): TGCGCCAGCAGCTTGGTGGGACGACTTCCCTATGGCTACACCTTC. Amino acid sequence: CASSLVGRLPYGYTF. Based on the CDR3 plus reference TRBV5-1 and TRBJ1-2, the full variable domain is KAGVTQTPRYLIKTRGQQVTLSCSPISGHRSVSWYQQTPGQGLQFLFEYFSETQRNKGNFPGRFSGRQFSNSRSEMNVSTLELGDSALYLCASSLVGRLPYGYTFGSGTRLTVV.

A remark on this clone: The sample has other DNA sequences that encode this CDR3 too. CDR3 sequence (DNA): TGTGCCAGCAGCCAAAGCTCCTACAATGAGCAGTTCTTC. This sequence encodes CASSQSSYNEQFF. This chain links TRBV5-4 with TRBJ2-1; D is ambiguous. Trimming pared 4 bases from V and 0 bases from J, leaving 5 bases between. This CDR3 has 13 amino acids. Germline V gene sequence: CDR1 SGHNT, CDR2 YYREEE (reference sequence).